These 27 T cell receptor beta chains were sequenced from one sample in a study of blood T cell repertoires in COVID-19. Produced via immunoSEQ multiplex PCR; TCRdb's table is partial and in-frame only. Of about 48,000 clones in the sample, 70% to 90% were seen once. Sequencing used peripheral blood. These receptors originate from a woman older than 75 with acute or convalescent COVID-19.

This chain uses TRBV30 with TRBJ1-2, with 8 positions matching TRBD1. Germline V lookup: CDR1 GTSNPN, CDR2 SVGIG (reference sequence). With 1 base clipped from V and 4 bases from J, the junction kept 8 bases outside the gene matches. This CDR3 has 15 amino acids. The CDR3 region has the DNA TGTGCCTGGAGTGCTACAGGGGGATTGGGCTATGGCTACACCTTC. This sequence encodes CAWSATGGLGYGYTF.

Only one count was recorded for this clone. The chain combines TRBV2 with TRBJ2-1; 8 bases agree with TRBD1. CDR3 length equals 16 residues. Germline lookup yields CDR1 SNHLY and CDR2 FYNNEI. V lost 6 bases to trimming and J lost 2 bases; unmatched junction nucleotides: 9. The CDR3 reads CASRRGRTGTYNEQFF. In DNA, the CDR3 is TGTGCCAGCAGGAGGGGAAGGACAGGGACCTACAATGAGCAGTTCTTC.

The chain joins TRBV5-4 to TRBJ1-1, with unresolved D. Germline CDR1 is SGHNT and CDR2 is YYREEE (reference sequence). V was pared by 0 bases and J by 3 bases, with 6 bases between. This CDR3 region has 13 residues. CDR3 sequence (DNA): TGTGCCAGCAGCTTGGAGAGGGACACTGAAGCTTTCTTT. Translation gives CASSLERDTEAFF.

This chain links TRBV7-9 with TRBJ1-6; the D gene is possibly TRBD1 (6 bases). Germline assignment: CDR1 SEHNR and CDR2 FQNEAQ (reference sequence). V lost 4 bases, J lost 8 bases, and 18 bases lay in between. The CDR3 has 16 amino acids. The CDR3 reads CASSWWVGTRDSPLHF. In DNA form, the CDR3 reads TGTGCCAGCAGCTGGTGGGTCGGGACAAGGGATTCACCCCTCCACTTT.

This clone was found once. The chain uses TRBV7-2 and TRBJ1-1, with D perhaps TRBD1 (5 bases). This CDR3 is built from 15 residues. Trimming cost V 6 bases and J 1 base, with 15 bases left between them. CDR1 and CDR2 (germline): SGHTA, FQGNSA. The CDR3, as DNA: TGTGCCAGCAGGGCTAAAGGGGCCCGGAACACTGAAGCTTTCTTT. It yields the protein CASRAKGARNTEAFF.

This clone is a singleton in its sample. The rearrangement uses TRBV7-6 and TRBJ2-7; TRBD1 aligns across 10 bases. J gave up 6 bases and V 5 bases, and 4 bases lay outside the gene matches. Germline CDR1 SGHVS, CDR2 FNYEAQ. This CDR3 comprises 13 residues. This chain's CDR3 is CASSNRDRGEQYF. Here the CDR3 DNA reads TGTGCCAGCAGCAACCGGGACAGGGGCGAGCAGTACTTC.

This chain links TRBV10-2 with TRBJ2-2, with 9 positions matching TRBD1. Germline V gene lookup returns CDR1 WSHSY and CDR2 SAAADI. This CDR3 spans 18 amino acids. V lost 6 bases, J lost 0 bases, and 11 bases stayed unmatched. The CDR3 here is CASSRTGEGPANTGELFF. The CDR3 coding sequence is TGCGCCAGCAGCCGGACAGGGGAGGGTCCCGCGAACACCGGGGAGCTGTTTTTT.

The chain has TRBV11-2 and TRBJ1-5, with TRBD1 matching 8 bases. This CDR3 has 14 residues. Germline trimming cut 1 base from V and 6 bases from J; bases unmatched to any gene: 2. Germline loops: CDR1 SGHAT, CDR2 FQNNGV. This CDR3 is CASSLGQGSQPQHF. The CDR3 DNA follows: TGTGCCAGCAGCTTAGGACAGGGGAGTCAGCCCCAGCATTTT.

The chain links TRBV30 to TRBJ1-6; D unclear. V was trimmed by 4 bases and J by 8 bases, leaving 12 bases between them. CDR1 is GTSNPN and CDR2 is SVGIG in the germline V gene (reference sequence). CDR3 length: 13 residues. CDR3 sequence reads: CAWMGLDHSPLHF. CDR3 DNA sequence: TGTGCCTGGATGGGCCTTGACCATTCACCCCTCCACTTT.

This clone occurred a few times. The chain uses TRBV15 and TRBJ2-1; the D gene is possibly TRBD2 (6 bases). The germline V gene encodes CDR1 LNHNV and CDR2 YYDKDF (reference sequence). This CDR3 has 19 amino acids. V lost 1 base, J lost 0 bases, and 19 bases lay in between. The CDR3 loop is CATSRGETRGGSSYNEQFF. CDR3 coding DNA: TGTGCCACCAGCAGAGGGGAAACTCGCGGAGGGAGCTCCTACAATGAGCAGTTCTTC.

The rearrangement uses TRBV11-1 and TRBJ2-3; a weak D match, TRBD1 (5 bases). Per germline, CDR1 SGHAT and CDR2 FQDESV (reference sequence). Trimming pared 3 bases from V and 1 base from J, leaving 11 bases between. The CDR3 is 15 amino acids. The CDR3 spells CASSLGTTGTDTQYF. The CDR3 region has the DNA TGTGCCAGCAGCTTGGGAACGACAGGCACAGATACGCAGTATTTT.

This clone has just a few counts. The chain links TRBV5-8 to TRBJ1-2; perhaps TRBD1 as D (6 bases). The V end lost 4 bases, the J end lost 5 bases, and 24 bases lay between the germline ends. The CDR3 is 17 residues long. Germline V gives CDR1 SGHTS, CDR2 YDEGEE. The CDR3 loop reads CASSPSTGASEGYGYTF. The CDR3 DNA reads as TGTGCCAGCAGCCCCTCGACAGGCGCTTCCGAGGGTTATGGCTACACCTTC.

The gene calls are TRBV7-3 and TRBJ1-2; 8 nucleotides agree with TRBD1. V was clipped by 0 bases and J by 8 bases; unmatched bases: 11. CDR3 size: 16 residues. Germline CDR1 is SGHTA and CDR2 is FQGTGA. The CDR3 DNA follows: TGTGCCAGCAGCTTAACTCCCCAGGGGGCGGTTGAGGGCTACACCTTC. Protein: CASSLTPQGAVEGYTF.

This sequence joins TRBV15 and TRBJ1-4; no firm D call. Per the germline V gene, CDR1 is LNHNV and CDR2 is YYDKDF (reference sequence). The CDR3 loop spans 15 amino acids. V lost 5 bases and J lost 6, with 16 bases in between. The CDR3, as DNA: TGTGCCACCAGCGCTTTGAACGAGGCACATGAAAAACTGTTTTTT. It translates to CATSALNEAHEKLFF.

V gene TRBV7-2 combines with J gene TRBJ2-1; TRBD2 agrees at 11 bases. There are 15 residues in the CDR3. Germline V gene sequence: CDR1 SGHTA, CDR2 FQGNSA. Trimming cost V 5 bases and J 3 bases; bases outside gene matches: 3. The CDR3: CASSLTSGGYNEQFF. The CDR3 DNA follows: TGTGCCAGCAGCCTTACTAGCGGGGGCTACAATGAGCAGTTCTTC.

The chain recombines TRBV5-8 with TRBJ1-2; TRBD1 is a possible D gene (6 bases). Per germline, CDR1 SGHTS and CDR2 YDEGEE. The CDR3 contains 14 residues. The ends were cut back, 3 bases at V and 5 bases at J, with 14 bases in the middle. CDR3 nucleotide sequence: TGTGCCAGCAGCTCCCCCCCCGGACAGTATGGCTACACCTTC. Translated, it gives CASSSPPGQYGYTF.

This chain uses TRBV4-2 with TRBJ1-2, with D uncertain. Germline values: CDR1 LGHNA, CDR2 YNFKEQ. The CDR3 contains 15 residues. V was shortened by 2 bases and J by 1 base, with 11 bases between the two germline ends. As DNA, the CDR3 is TGTGCCAGCAGCCAACCCGGTGTGGTTAACTATGGCTACACCTTC. Its protein product is CASSQPGVVNYGYTF.

The gene calls are TRBV9 and TRBJ1-6; 9 nucleotides line up with TRBD1. The CDR3 is 15 residues long. Germline V gives CDR1 SGDLS, CDR2 YYNGEE. The J segment lost 5 bases and the V segment lost 4 bases, leaving 4 bases of the junction unmatched. CDR3 loop: CASSSRTGDNSPLHF. The CDR3 DNA is TGTGCCAGCAGCTCCAGGACAGGGGATAATTCACCCCTCCACTTT.

The rearrangement links TRBV5-1 to TRBJ2-1; 8 bases line up with TRBD2. The CDR3 is 15 amino acids. The V and J ends lost 4 bases and 9 bases, in that order; junction bases with no gene match: 12. In germline, CDR1 is SGHRS, CDR2 YFSETQ. The CDR3 nucleotides are TGCGCCAGCAGCATGACTCCGGGACTAGAGGGTGAGCAGTTCTTC. It specifies CASSMTPGLEGEQFF.

V is TRBV9 and J is TRBJ2-7; 7 bases match TRBD2. Germline CDR1 is SGDLS and CDR2 is YYNGEE. V was pared by 3 bases and J by 5 bases, with 5 bases of the junction left unmatched. CDR3 size: 13 residues. Here the CDR3 reads CASSGGREDEQYF. CDR3 DNA: TGTGCCAGCAGCGGGGGACGGGAGGACGAGCAGTACTTC.

The chain uses TRBV5-1 and TRBJ1-6; unclear D gene. The CDR3 consists of 13 residues. V lost 6 bases to trimming and J lost 8 bases, with 12 bases between them. Germline V CDR1 and CDR2: SGHRS, YFSETQ. The CDR3 is CASNEGRDSPLHF. Here the CDR3 DNA reads TGCGCCAGCAACGAGGGAAGGGATTCACCCCTCCACTTT.

Only a few counts were recorded for this clone. The rearrangement joins TRBV12-3 or TRBV12-4 to TRBJ1-2, with D unresolved. The CDR3 covers 13 residues. V was pared by 1 base and J by 1 base, with 4 bases between. CDR3 in amino acids: CASSLVSNYGYTF. The DNA for the CDR3 is TGTGCCAGCAGTTTAGTCAGTAACTATGGCTACACCTTC.

This clone was recorded only once. The chain has TRBV7-2 and TRBJ1-2; D remains ambiguous. There are 14 residues in the CDR3. Germline assignment: CDR1 SGHTA and CDR2 FQGNSA. Trimming removed 1 base at V and 3 bases at J, with 9 bases between. The CDR3 coding sequence is TGTGCCAGCAGCTTAGATCACGGGGACTATGGCTACACCTTC. Encoded protein: CASSLDHGDYGYTF.

This chain links TRBV29-1 with TRBJ1-1; D possibly corresponds to TRBD1 (6 bases). With 7 bases removed from V and 3 bases from J, the gap between germline ends came to 18 bases. Per germline, CDR1 SQVTM and CDR2 ANQGSEA. This CDR3 is built from 14 residues. CDR3 in amino acids: CSALGGGSDTEAFF. CDR3 nucleotide sequence: TGCAGCGCCCTGGGGGGGGGCAGTGACACTGAAGCTTTCTTT.

This clone has just one count. The rearrangement joins TRBV30 to TRBJ2-7, with 11 bases aligning to TRBD2. The CDR3 consists of 14 residues. V dropped 5 bases and J dropped 2; count of bases not matched to a gene: 5. Germline loops: CDR1 GTSNPN, CDR2 SVGIG (reference sequence). This chain's CDR3 is CAWVGTSGPYEQYF. The CDR3 DNA reads TGTGCCTGGGTCGGGACTAGCGGACCCTACGAGCAGTACTTC.

The rearrangement links TRBV6-1 to TRBJ2-1; 9 nucleotides agree with TRBD2. V dropped 4 bases and J dropped 3; count of bases not matched to a gene: 7. This CDR3 comprises 16 residues. The germline V gene has CDR1 MNHNS and CDR2 SASEGT. In DNA form, the CDR3 reads TGTGCCAGCAGTGGCGCCCGAGCGGGGGGCTACAATGAGCAGTTCTTC. Translation: CASSGARAGGYNEQFF.

The table lists this clone with a few counts. V usage is TRBV5-6 and J usage is TRBJ2-7; 11 nucleotides align to TRBD1. The CDR3 totals 15 residues. V lost 2 bases to trimming and J lost 6 bases; unmatched junction nucleotides: 7. Per germline, CDR1 SGHDT and CDR2 YYEEEE. For the CDR3, the DNA is TGTGCCAGCAGCTTCTTGGGACAGGGGGTATTCGAGCAGTACTTC. Its translation: CASSFLGQGVFEQYF.